The rows below give T cell receptor beta chains drawn from one sample of a study of identical twins. MiXCR, run by TCRdb on the 5' RACE reads, gives a single entry per CDR3 protein. The sample carries 200,000 or so distinct CDR3 sequences, 7.5% recorded once. These sequences were also reported in another study, on yellow fever vaccine responses in identical twins.

The sample comprised memory (CD45RO+) T cells sorted from blood. The receptors were gathered from a woman under 30 in good health. Both conserved end residues are part of each CDR3. Fields, in order: V gene, J gene, CDR3 length, clone size, D gene, CDR3 DNA, CDR3 protein. A D gene is named only where the DNA matches it firmly. Size values are once, few and many counts, or a class for expanded clones, and some rows have none.

>TRBV6-5|TRBJ2-7|14|-|-
TGTGCCAGCAGTTATTCGTCGGGGGAACCCGAGCAGTACTTC
CASSYSSGEPEQYF
>TRBV20-1|TRBJ2-1|15|few|TRBD2
TGCAGTGCCAACCGCCTAGCGGGGGGATACAATGAGCAGTTCTTC
CSANRLAGGYNEQFF
>TRBV5-5|TRBJ2-3|16|-|TRBD2
TGTGCCAGCAACTCTAGACTAGCGGGGGTTTCAGATACGCAGTATTTT
CASNSRLAGVSDTQYF
>TRBV11-2|TRBJ2-2|17|-|-
TGTGCCAGCAGCTTAGAAGTGACAGGCCCGAACACCGGGGAGCTGTTTTTT
CASSLEVTGPNTGELFF
>TRBV10-1|TRBJ1-2|16|few|TRBD1
TGCGCCAGCAGTGAGTCCTGGGACAGACATCCTTATGGCTACACCTTC
CASSESWDRHPYGYTF
>TRBV29-1|TRBJ1-2|14|-|-
TGCATGGGTGGAGATATTAAGAGTAACTATGGCTACACCTTC
CMGGDIKSNYGYTF
>TRBV19|TRBJ2-1|17|few|TRBD2
TGTGCCAGTAGTCCCGTGCTGGCTAGCGGGACTGCGAATGAGCAGTTCTTC
CASSPVLASGTANEQFF
>TRBV7-9|TRBJ2-5|16|-|-
TGTGCCAGCAGTTCTTATGTAGGGGTCAGGAGGGAGACCCAGTACTTC
CASSSYVGVRRETQYF
>TRBV7-9|TRBJ2-1|16|few|TRBD1
TGTGCCAGCAGCCCCAGTACAGGGGTTACCTACAATGAGCAGTTCTTC
CASSPSTGVTYNEQFF
>TRBV7-3|TRBJ2-2|13|few|-
TGTGCCAGCAGTTATAAGAACACCGGGGAGCTGTTTTTT
CASSYKNTGELFF
>TRBV5-1|TRBJ2-3|12|few|-
TGCGCCAGCACCACGGGGACAGATACGCAGTATTTT
CASTTGTDTQYF
>TRBV20-1|TRBJ2-3|15|few|TRBD1
TGCAGTGCAGCGACCGGGACAGGGAAAACAGATACGCAGTATTTT
CSAATGTGKTDTQYF
>TRBV3-1|TRBJ2-2|17|-|TRBD1
TGTGCCTGCAGCCAGGGCCCGGGACAGGGTTATGCCGGGGAGCTGTTTTTT
CACSQGPGQGYAGELFF
>TRBV10-1|TRBJ2-5|16|few|TRBD2
TGCGCCAGCAGTGAGTCCCTAGCGGGGTCTCAAGAGACCCAGTACTTC
CASSESLAGSQETQYF
>TRBV5-1|TRBJ2-5|14|many|-
TGCGCCAGCAGCTGGACTATGGCCGGGGAGACCCAGTACTTC
CASSWTMAGETQYF
>TRBV7-2|TRBJ1-3|14|-|-
TGTGCCAGCAGCCCTAACTACCCTGGAAACACCATATATTTT
CASSPNYPGNTIYF
>TRBV7-2|TRBJ2-1|16|-|TRBD2
TGTGCCAGCAGCTTAGCGCCGGCTAGCGGGGCCAATGAGCAGTTCTTC
CASSLAPASGANEQFF